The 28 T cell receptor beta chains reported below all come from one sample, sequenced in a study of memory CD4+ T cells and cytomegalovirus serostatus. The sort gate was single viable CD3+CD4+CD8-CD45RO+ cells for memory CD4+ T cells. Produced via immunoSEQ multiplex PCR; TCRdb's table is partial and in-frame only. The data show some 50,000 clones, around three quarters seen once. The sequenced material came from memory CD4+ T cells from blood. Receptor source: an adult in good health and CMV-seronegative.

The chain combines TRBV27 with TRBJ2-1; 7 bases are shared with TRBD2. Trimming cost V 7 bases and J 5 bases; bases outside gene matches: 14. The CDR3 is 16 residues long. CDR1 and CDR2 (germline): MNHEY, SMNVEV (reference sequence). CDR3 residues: CASNTGSGALNNEQFF. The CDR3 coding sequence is TGTGCCAGCAACACGGGGAGCGGGGCGCTAAACAATGAGCAGTTCTTC.

CDR3 residues: CASSRAPGTGRPPPDTQYF. In DNA, the CDR3 is TGTGCCAGCAGCCGGGCTCCAGGGACAGGACGACCCCCACCAGATACGCAGTATTTT. The chain has TRBV9 and TRBJ2-3, with 8 bases aligning to TRBD1. The CDR3 contains 19 residues. V trimming: 4 bases; J trimming: 4 bases; junction bases outside the gene matches: 20. The V gene's germline CDR1 is SGDLS and CDR2 YYNGEE.

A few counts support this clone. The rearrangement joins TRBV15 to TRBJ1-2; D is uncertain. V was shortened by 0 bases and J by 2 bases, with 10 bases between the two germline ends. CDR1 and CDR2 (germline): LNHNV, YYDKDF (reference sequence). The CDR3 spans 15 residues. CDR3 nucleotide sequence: TGTGCCACCAGCAGAGATCACAGATCCAACTATGGCTACACCTTC. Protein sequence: CATSRDHRSNYGYTF.

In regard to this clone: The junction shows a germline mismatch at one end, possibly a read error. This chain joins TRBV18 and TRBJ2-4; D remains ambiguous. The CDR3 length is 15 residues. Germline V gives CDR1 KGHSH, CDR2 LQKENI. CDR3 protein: CASSPQPGRKNIQYF. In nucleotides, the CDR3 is TGTGCCAGCTCCCCACAGCCGGGTCGAAAAAACATTCAGTACTTC. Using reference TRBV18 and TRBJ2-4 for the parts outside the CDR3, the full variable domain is NAGVMQNPRHLVRRRGQEARLRCSPMKGHSHVYWYRQLPEEGLKFMVYLQKENIIDESGMPKERFSAEFPKEGPSILRIQQVVRGDSAAYFCASSPQPGRKNIQYFGAGTRLSVL.

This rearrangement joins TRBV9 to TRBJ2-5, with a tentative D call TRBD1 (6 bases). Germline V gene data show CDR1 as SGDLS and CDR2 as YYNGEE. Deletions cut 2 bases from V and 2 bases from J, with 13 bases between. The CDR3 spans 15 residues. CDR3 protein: CASSVMDSLQETQYF. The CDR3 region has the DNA TGTGCCAGCAGCGTGATGGACAGCCTACAAGAGACCCAGTACTTC.

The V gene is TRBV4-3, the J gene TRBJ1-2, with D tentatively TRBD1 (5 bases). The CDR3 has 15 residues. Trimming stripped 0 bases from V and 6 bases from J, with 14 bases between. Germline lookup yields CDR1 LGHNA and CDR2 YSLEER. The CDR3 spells CASSQDVGDRNGYTF. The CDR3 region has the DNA TGCGCCAGCAGCCAAGATGTCGGGGACCGGAATGGCTACACCTTC.

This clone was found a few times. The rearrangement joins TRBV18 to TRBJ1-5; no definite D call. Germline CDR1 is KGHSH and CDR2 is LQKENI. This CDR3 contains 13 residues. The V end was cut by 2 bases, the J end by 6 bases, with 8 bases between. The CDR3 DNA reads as TGTGCCAGCTCACCAATAGAGGGTCAGCCCCAGCATTTT. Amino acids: CASSPIEGQPQHF.

The CDR3 here is CASRDRSSYNSPLHF. The DNA of the CDR3 is TGTGCCAGCAGGGACAGGAGCTCCTATAATTCACCCCTCCACTTT. The chain couples TRBV19 to TRBJ1-6; 8 bases are a match to TRBD1. Germline assignment: CDR1 LNHDA and CDR2 SQIVND (reference sequence). The CDR3 loop spans 15 amino acids. The V and J ends lost 9 bases and 0 bases, in that order; junction bases with no gene match: 4.

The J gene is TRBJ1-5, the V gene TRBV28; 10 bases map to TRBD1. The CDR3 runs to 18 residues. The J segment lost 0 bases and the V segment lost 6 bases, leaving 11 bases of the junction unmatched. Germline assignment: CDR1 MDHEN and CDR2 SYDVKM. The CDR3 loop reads CASSITGTGVYSNQPQHF. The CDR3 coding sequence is TGTGCCAGCAGCATTACCGGGACAGGGGTGTATAGCAATCAGCCCCAGCATTTT.

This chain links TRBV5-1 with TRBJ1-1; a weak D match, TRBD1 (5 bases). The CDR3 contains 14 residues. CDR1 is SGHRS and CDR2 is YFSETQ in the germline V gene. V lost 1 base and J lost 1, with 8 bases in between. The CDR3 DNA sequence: TGCGCCAGCAGCTTGTCGGGGCAGAACACTGAAGCTTTCTTT. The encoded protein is CASSLSGQNTEAFF.

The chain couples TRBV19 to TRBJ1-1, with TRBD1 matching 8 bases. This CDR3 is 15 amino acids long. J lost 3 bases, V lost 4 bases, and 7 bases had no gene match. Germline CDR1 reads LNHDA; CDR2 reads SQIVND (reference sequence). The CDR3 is CASSTRGRGDTEAFF. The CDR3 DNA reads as TGTGCCAGTAGTACCAGGGGGCGCGGAGACACTGAAGCTTTCTTT.

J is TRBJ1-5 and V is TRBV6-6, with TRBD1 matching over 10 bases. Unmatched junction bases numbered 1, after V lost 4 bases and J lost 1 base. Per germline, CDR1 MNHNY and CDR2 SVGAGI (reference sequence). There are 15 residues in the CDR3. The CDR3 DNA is TGTGCCAGCAGTTCGACAGGGGGCAGCAATCAGCCCCAGCATTTT. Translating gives CASSSTGGSNQPQHF.

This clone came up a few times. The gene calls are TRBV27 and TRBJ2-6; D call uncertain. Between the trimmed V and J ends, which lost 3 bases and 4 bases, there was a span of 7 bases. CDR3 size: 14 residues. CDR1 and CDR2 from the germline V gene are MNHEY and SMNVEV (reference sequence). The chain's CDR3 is CASSLGSGANVLTF. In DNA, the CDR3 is TGTGCCAGCAGTTTGGGCTCAGGGGCCAACGTCCTGACTTTC. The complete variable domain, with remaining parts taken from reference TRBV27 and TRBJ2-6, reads EAQVTQNPRYLITVTGKKLTVTCSQNMNHEYMSWYRQDPGLGLRQIYYSMNVEVTDKGDVPEGYKVSRKEKRNFPLILESPSPNQTSLYFCASSLGSGANVLTFGAGSRLTVL.

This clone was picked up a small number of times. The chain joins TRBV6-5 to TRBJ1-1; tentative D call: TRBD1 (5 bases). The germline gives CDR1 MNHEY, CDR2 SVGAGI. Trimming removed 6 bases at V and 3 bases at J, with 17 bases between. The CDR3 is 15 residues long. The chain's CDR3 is CASRGIQGGYTEAFF. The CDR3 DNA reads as TGTGCCAGCAGGGGGATCCAGGGAGGTTACACTGAAGCTTTCTTT.

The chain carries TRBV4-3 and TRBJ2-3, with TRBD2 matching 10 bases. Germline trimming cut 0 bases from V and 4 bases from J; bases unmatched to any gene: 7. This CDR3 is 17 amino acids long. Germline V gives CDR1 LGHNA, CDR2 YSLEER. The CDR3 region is CASSQEASGSFADTQYF. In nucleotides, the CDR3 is TGCGCCAGCAGCCAAGAGGCTAGCGGGAGCTTCGCAGATACGCAGTATTTT.

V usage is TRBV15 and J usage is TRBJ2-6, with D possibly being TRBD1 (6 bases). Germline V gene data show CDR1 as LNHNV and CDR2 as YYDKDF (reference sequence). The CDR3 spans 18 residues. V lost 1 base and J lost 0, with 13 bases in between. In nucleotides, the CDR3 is TGTGCCACCAGCAGAGCCGGGACATCCAGCTCTGGGGCCAACGTCCTGACTTTC. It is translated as CATSRAGTSSSGANVLTF.

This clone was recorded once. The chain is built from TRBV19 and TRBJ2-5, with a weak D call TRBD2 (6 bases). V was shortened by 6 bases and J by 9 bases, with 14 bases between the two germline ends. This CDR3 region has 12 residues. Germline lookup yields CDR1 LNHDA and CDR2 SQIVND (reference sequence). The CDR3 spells CASRPHGGAQYF. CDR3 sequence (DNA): TGTGCCAGTAGGCCACACGGCGGGGCCCAGTACTTC.

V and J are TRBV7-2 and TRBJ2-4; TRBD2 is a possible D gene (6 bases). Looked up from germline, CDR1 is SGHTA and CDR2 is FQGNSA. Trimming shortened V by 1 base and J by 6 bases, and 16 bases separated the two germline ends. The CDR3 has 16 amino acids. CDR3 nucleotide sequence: TGTGCCAGCAGCTTAGACTTGGGGCGGGGCAGAAACATTCAGTACTTC. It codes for CASSLDLGRGRNIQYF.

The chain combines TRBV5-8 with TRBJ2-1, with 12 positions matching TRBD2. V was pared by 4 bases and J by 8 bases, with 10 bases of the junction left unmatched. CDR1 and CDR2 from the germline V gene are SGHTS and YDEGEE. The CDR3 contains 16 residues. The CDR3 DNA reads TGTGCCAGCAGCAGGGGACTAGCGGGCTTTTGGGATGAGCAGTTCTTC. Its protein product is CASSRGLAGFWDEQFF.

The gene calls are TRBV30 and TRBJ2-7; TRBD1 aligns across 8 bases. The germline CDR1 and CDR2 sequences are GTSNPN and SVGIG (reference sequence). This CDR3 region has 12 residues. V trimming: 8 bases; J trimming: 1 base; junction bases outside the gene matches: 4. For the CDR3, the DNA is TGTGCCCGACGGACAGGGTCCTACGAGCAGTACTTC. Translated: CARRTGSYEQYF.

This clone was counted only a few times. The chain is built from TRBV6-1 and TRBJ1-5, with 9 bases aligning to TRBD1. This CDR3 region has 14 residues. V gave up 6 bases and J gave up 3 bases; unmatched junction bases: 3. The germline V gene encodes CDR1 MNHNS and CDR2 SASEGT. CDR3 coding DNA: TGTGCCAGCAGGCACAGGGGGCACAATCAGCCCCAGCATTTT. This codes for CASRHRGHNQPQHF.

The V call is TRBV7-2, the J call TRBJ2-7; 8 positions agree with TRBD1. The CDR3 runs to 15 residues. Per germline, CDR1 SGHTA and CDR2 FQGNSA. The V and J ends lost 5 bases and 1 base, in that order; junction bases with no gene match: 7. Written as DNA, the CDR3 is TGTGCCAGCAGCCTCCGGACAGGGTTTTCCTACGAGCAGTACTTC. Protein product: CASSLRTGFSYEQYF.

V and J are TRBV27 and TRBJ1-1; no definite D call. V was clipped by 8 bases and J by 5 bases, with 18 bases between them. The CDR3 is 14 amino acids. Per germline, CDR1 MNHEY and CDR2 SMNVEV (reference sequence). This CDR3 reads CASGLLGMGTEAFF. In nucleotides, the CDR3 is TGTGCCAGCGGTCTTCTGGGGATGGGAACTGAAGCTTTCTTT.

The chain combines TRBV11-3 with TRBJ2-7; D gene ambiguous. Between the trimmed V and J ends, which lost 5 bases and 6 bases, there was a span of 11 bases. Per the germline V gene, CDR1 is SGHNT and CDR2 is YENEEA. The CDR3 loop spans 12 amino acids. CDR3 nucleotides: TGTGCCAGCAGCGGTATTGACCGCGAGCAGTACTTC. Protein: CASSGIDREQYF. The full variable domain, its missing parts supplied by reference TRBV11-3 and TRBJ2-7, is EAGVVQSPRYKIIEKKQPVAFWCNPISGHNTLYWYLQNLGQGPELLIRYENEEAVDDSQLPKDRFSAERLKGVDSTLKIQPAELGDSAVYLCASSGIDREQYFGPGTRLTVT.

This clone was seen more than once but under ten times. DNA for the CDR3: TGTGCCAGCTCAGCCCTATTTAATGAAGCTTTCTTT. It specifies CASSALFNEAFF. The chain links TRBV18 to TRBJ1-1; D not certain. The length of the CDR3 is 12 residues. Per the germline V gene, CDR1 is KGHSH and CDR2 is LQKENI. V was cut by 5 bases and J by 7 bases, with 11 bases left in between.

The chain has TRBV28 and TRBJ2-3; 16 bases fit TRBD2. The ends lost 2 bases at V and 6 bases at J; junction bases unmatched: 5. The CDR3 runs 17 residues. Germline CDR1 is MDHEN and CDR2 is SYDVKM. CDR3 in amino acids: CASSLEGLAGGWDTQYF. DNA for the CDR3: TGTGCCAGCAGTTTAGAGGGACTAGCGGGAGGGTGGGATACGCAGTATTTT.

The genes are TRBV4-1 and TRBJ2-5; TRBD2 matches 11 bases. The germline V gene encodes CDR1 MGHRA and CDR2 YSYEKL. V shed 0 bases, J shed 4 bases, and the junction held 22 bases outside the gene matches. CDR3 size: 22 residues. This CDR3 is CASSQEVTSGVPRRSARETQYF. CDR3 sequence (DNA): TGCGCCAGCAGCCAAGAGGTGACTAGCGGGGTGCCCCGCCGCAGCGCGCGAGAGACCCAGTACTTC.

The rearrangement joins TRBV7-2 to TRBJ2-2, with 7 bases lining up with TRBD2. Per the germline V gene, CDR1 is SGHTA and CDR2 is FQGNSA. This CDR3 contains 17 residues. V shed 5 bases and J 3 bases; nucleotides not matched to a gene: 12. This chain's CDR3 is CASSPYGGMKYTGELFF. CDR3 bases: TGTGCCAGCAGCCCCTACGGGGGGATGAAGTACACCGGGGAGCTGTTTTTT.